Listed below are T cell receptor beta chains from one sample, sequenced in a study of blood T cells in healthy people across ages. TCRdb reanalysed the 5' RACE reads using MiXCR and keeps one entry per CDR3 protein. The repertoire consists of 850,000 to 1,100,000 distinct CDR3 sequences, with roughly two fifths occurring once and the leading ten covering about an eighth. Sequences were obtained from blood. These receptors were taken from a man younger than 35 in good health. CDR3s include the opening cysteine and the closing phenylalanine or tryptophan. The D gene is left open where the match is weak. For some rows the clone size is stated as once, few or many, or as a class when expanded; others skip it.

cdr3_aa: CAGLGRGFYEQYF; cdr3_nt: TGTGCCGGTCTTGGGCGGGGGTTCTACGAGCAGTACTTC; d_call: TRBD2; v_call: TRBV6-5; j_call: TRBJ2-7; clone_size: -
cdr3_aa: CASSQGANEKLFF; cdr3_nt: TGCGCCAGCAGCCAAGGCGCGAATGAAAAACTGTTTTTT; d_call: -; v_call: TRBV4-3; j_call: TRBJ1-4; clone_size: many
cdr3_aa: CAISVTLDEKLFF; cdr3_nt: TGTGCCATCAGTGTCACCCTGGATGAAAAACTGTTTTTT; d_call: -; v_call: TRBV10-3; j_call: TRBJ1-4; clone_size: -
cdr3_aa: CASLPGAFYNEQFF; cdr3_nt: TGTGCCAGCCTTCCGGGGGCCTTCTACAATGAGCAGTTCTTC; d_call: -; v_call: TRBV6-1; j_call: TRBJ2-1; clone_size: few
cdr3_aa: CASSRDRILRETQYF; cdr3_nt: TGTGCCAGCAGCCGTGACAGGATATTGAGGGAGACCCAGTACTTC; d_call: -; v_call: TRBV11-2; j_call: TRBJ2-5; clone_size: -
cdr3_aa: CASSAGTGSIADTQYF; cdr3_nt: TGTGCCAGCAGTGCCGGGACAGGGTCTATCGCAGATACGCAGTATTTT; d_call: TRBD1; v_call: TRBV12-3/TRBV12-4; j_call: TRBJ2-3; clone_size: -
cdr3_aa: CASSVSPLANYGYTF; cdr3_nt: TGTGCCAGCAGCGTAAGTCCGCTCGCTAACTATGGCTACACCTTC; d_call: -; v_call: TRBV9; j_call: TRBJ1-2; clone_size: -
cdr3_aa: CASSFARGIYGYTF; cdr3_nt: TGTGCCAGCAGTTTTGCCAGGGGGATCTATGGCTACACCTTC; d_call: TRBD1; v_call: TRBV12-3/TRBV12-4; j_call: TRBJ1-2; clone_size: few
cdr3_aa: CASSVERTSSDTQYF; cdr3_nt: TGTGCCAGCAGCGTAGAGAGGACTAGCTCCGATACGCAGTATTTT; d_call: TRBD2; v_call: TRBV9; j_call: TRBJ2-3; clone_size: -
cdr3_aa: CASSLWGRNHGYTF; cdr3_nt: TGTGCCAGCAGTTTGTGGGGGCGAAACCATGGCTACACCTTC; d_call: -; v_call: TRBV12-3/TRBV12-4; j_call: TRBJ1-2; clone_size: few
cdr3_aa: CASRSRGDPTDTQYF; cdr3_nt: TGTGCCAGTAGATCTCGGGGGGACCCCACAGATACGCAGTATTTT; d_call: TRBD2; v_call: TRBV19; j_call: TRBJ2-3; clone_size: -
cdr3_aa: CSAPPGGWTEAFF; cdr3_nt: TGCAGTGCCCCCCCCGGGGGCTGGACTGAAGCTTTCTTT; d_call: -; v_call: TRBV20-1; j_call: TRBJ1-1; clone_size: -
cdr3_aa: CASSPFGEYEQYF; cdr3_nt: TGTGCCAGCAGCCCGTTCGGGGAGTACGAGCAGTACTTC; d_call: -; v_call: TRBV11-1; j_call: TRBJ2-7; clone_size: few
cdr3_aa: CASSLSPGRDEAFF; cdr3_nt: TGTGCCAGCAGTTTATCCCCAGGGCGTGATGAAGCTTTCTTT; d_call: -; v_call: TRBV27; j_call: TRBJ1-1; clone_size: -
cdr3_aa: CSAVPPGFQETQYF; cdr3_nt: TGCAGTGCTGTCCCCCCAGGGTTCCAAGAGACCCAGTACTTC; d_call: -; v_call: TRBV20-1; j_call: TRBJ2-5; clone_size: few
cdr3_aa: CASSGDRKKGLNTEAFF; cdr3_nt: TGTGCCAGCAGCGGCGATAGGAAAAAGGGGTTGAACACTGAAGCTTTCTTT; d_call: -; v_call: TRBV9; j_call: TRBJ1-1; clone_size: -
cdr3_aa: CASSYVRGENNEQFF; cdr3_nt: TGTGCCAGCAGTTACGTGAGGGGGGAAAACAATGAGCAGTTCTTC; d_call: -; v_call: TRBV6-6; j_call: TRBJ2-1; clone_size: -
cdr3_aa: CASSLRAGGRFSTDTQYF; cdr3_nt: TGTGCCAGCAGTTTGAGAGCGGGGGGCCGATTTAGCACAGATACGCAGTATTTT; d_call: TRBD2; v_call: TRBV12-3/TRBV12-4; j_call: TRBJ2-3; clone_size: -
cdr3_aa: CASRLQGVNEQFF; cdr3_nt: TGTGCCAGCAGATTACAGGGGGTGAATGAGCAGTTCTTC; d_call: TRBD1; v_call: TRBV14; j_call: TRBJ2-1; clone_size: few
cdr3_aa: CASSDTGDGYTEAFF; cdr3_nt: TGTGCCAGCAGTGATACAGGGGACGGCTACACTGAAGCTTTCTTT; d_call: TRBD1; v_call: TRBV6-1; j_call: TRBJ1-1; clone_size: -
cdr3_aa: CASSYLQNSPLHF; cdr3_nt: TGTGCCAGCAGTTACCTACAGAACTCACCCCTCCACTTT; d_call: -; v_call: TRBV6-5; j_call: TRBJ1-6; clone_size: -
cdr3_aa: CASSFPWGATDTQYF; cdr3_nt: TGTGCCAGCAGTTTTCCGTGGGGGGCGACAGATACGCAGTATTTT; d_call: -; v_call: TRBV28; j_call: TRBJ2-3; clone_size: -
cdr3_aa: CSARDQPGSEQYF; cdr3_nt: TGCAGTGCTAGAGATCAGCCGGGTAGTGAGCAGTACTTC; d_call: -; v_call: TRBV20-1; j_call: TRBJ2-7; clone_size: -
cdr3_aa: CASSLGGTPSTDTQYF; cdr3_nt: TGTGCCAGCAGTTTGGGGGGGACCCCCAGCACAGATACGCAGTATTTT; d_call: TRBD2; v_call: TRBV27; j_call: TRBJ2-3; clone_size: few
cdr3_aa: CASSPSRGSGGYTF; cdr3_nt: TGTGCCAGCTCTCCTTCCCGGGGTAGCGGTGGCTACACCTTC; d_call: -; v_call: TRBV25-1; j_call: TRBJ1-2; clone_size: -
cdr3_aa: CSVDKQGRTYGYTF; cdr3_nt: TGCAGCGTTGATAAACAGGGGCGCACCTATGGCTACACCTTC; d_call: TRBD1; v_call: TRBV29-1; j_call: TRBJ1-2; clone_size: few
cdr3_aa: CASSLTRGGNTGELFF; cdr3_nt: TGTGCCAGCAGTCTGACTCGGGGGGGCAACACCGGGGAGCTGTTTTTT; d_call: TRBD2; v_call: TRBV6-2/TRBV6-3; j_call: TRBJ2-2; clone_size: -
cdr3_aa: CASIDRGGEMNTGELFF; cdr3_nt: TGTGCCAGCATCGATCGGGGGGGGGAGATGAACACCGGGGAGCTGTTTTTT; d_call: TRBD2; v_call: TRBV6-6; j_call: TRBJ2-2; clone_size: few
cdr3_aa: CASSSQQGNYGYTF; cdr3_nt: TGTGCCAGCAGTTCCCAACAGGGAAACTATGGCTACACCTTC; d_call: -; v_call: TRBV28; j_call: TRBJ1-2; clone_size: few
cdr3_aa: CSAGDIGRAYGYTF; cdr3_nt: TGCAGTGCTGGGGACATAGGGAGAGCCTATGGCTACACCTTC; d_call: -; v_call: TRBV20-1; j_call: TRBJ1-2; clone_size: many
cdr3_aa: CSAPPEGEDTQYF; cdr3_nt: TGCAGTGCCCCTCCGGAGGGTGAGGATACGCAGTATTTT; d_call: -; v_call: TRBV20-1; j_call: TRBJ2-3; clone_size: -
cdr3_aa: CASSHLGLQPRTDTQYF; cdr3_nt: TGTGCCAGCAGCCACTTAGGGCTCCAGCCTCGCACAGATACGCAGTATTTT; d_call: -; v_call: TRBV3-1; j_call: TRBJ2-3; clone_size: -
cdr3_aa: CSARAAFSYNEQFF; cdr3_nt: TGCAGTGCTAGAGCGGCCTTCTCCTACAATGAGCAGTTCTTC; d_call: -; v_call: TRBV20-1; j_call: TRBJ2-1; clone_size: few
cdr3_aa: CASSSPTETDTQYF; cdr3_nt: TGTGCCAGCAGCTCCCCGACAGAAACAGATACGCAGTATTTT; d_call: -; v_call: TRBV7-6; j_call: TRBJ2-3; clone_size: few
cdr3_aa: CASSLDGTGGYNEQFF; cdr3_nt: TGTGCCAGCAGCTTAGACGGGACAGGGGGTTACAATGAGCAGTTCTTC; d_call: TRBD1; v_call: TRBV7-2; j_call: TRBJ2-1; clone_size: many
cdr3_aa: CASSEMPDTSYSYEQYF; cdr3_nt: TGTGCCAGCAGTGAAATGCCGGACACCTCGTACTCCTACGAGCAGTACTTC; d_call: -; v_call: TRBV2; j_call: TRBJ2-7; clone_size: -
cdr3_aa: CASSQTTSGVSQETQYF; cdr3_nt: TGTGCCAGCAGCCAAACGACTAGCGGGGTATCGCAAGAGACCCAGTACTTC; d_call: TRBD2; v_call: TRBV3-1; j_call: TRBJ2-5; clone_size: few
cdr3_aa: CATSSNRVTNTEAFF; cdr3_nt: TGTGCCACCAGCAGCAACAGGGTTACGAACACTGAAGCTTTCTTT; d_call: -; v_call: TRBV15; j_call: TRBJ1-1; clone_size: few
cdr3_aa: CASSPINARGKGYNEQFF; cdr3_nt: TGTGCCAGCAGCCCGATTAACGCACGTGGAAAGGGGTACAATGAGCAGTTCTTC; d_call: -; v_call: TRBV3-1; j_call: TRBJ2-1; clone_size: -
cdr3_aa: CSASNRNGTDTQYF; cdr3_nt: TGCAGTGCTAGCAACAGAAATGGCACAGATACGCAGTATTTT; d_call: -; v_call: TRBV20-1; j_call: TRBJ2-3; clone_size: few
cdr3_aa: CASSLSQRETGIYGYTF; cdr3_nt: TGTGCCAGCAGCCTATCCCAACGGGAGACAGGGATTTATGGCTACACCTTC; d_call: TRBD1; v_call: TRBV4-2; j_call: TRBJ1-2; clone_size: many
cdr3_aa: CASSSGHNYGYTF; cdr3_nt: TGTGCCAGCAGTTCAGGCCATAACTATGGCTACACCTTC; d_call: -; v_call: TRBV27; j_call: TRBJ1-2; clone_size: few
cdr3_aa: CASSPGTGIVVAETQYF; cdr3_nt: TGTGCCAGCAGTCCCGGGACAGGGATCGTCGTGGCAGAGACCCAGTACTTC; d_call: TRBD1; v_call: TRBV12-3/TRBV12-4; j_call: TRBJ2-5; clone_size: -
cdr3_aa: CASSQQLGMHNEQFF; cdr3_nt: TGTGCCAGCAGCCAACAACTAGGGATGCACAATGAGCAGTTCTTC; d_call: -; v_call: TRBV4-2; j_call: TRBJ2-1; clone_size: few
cdr3_aa: CAWSKRDEAFF; cdr3_nt: TGTGCCTGGAGTAAGAGGGATGAAGCTTTCTTT; d_call: -; v_call: TRBV30; j_call: TRBJ1-1; clone_size: few